The clone carrying this T cell receptor beta chain has just one count. Antigen: not known. The same CDR3 is also encoded by other DNA sequences in this sample. The sample comes from a study of T cell responses to AZD1222 COVID-19 vaccine. Study-wide points: Baseline testing showed seropositivity in only a handful of AZD1222 recipients. Spike was spanned by vaccine-associated CD4 TCRs, with dominance at 160-218 and 743-854.

TCRdb's copy holds only in-frame clones and misses some; the assay was immunoSEQ multiplex PCR. This sample has 80,000 to 100,000 clones, with about 89% found just once. The TCR sequence derives from an adult who received the AZD1222 COVID-19 vaccine. The sequencing here drew on peripheral blood, taken 28 days after the second AZD1222 dose.

The CDR3 DNA reads TGTGCCAGCTCACCAGACAGAGTTGGAAACACCATATATTTT. This codes for CASSPDRVGNTIYF. The chain uses TRBV18 and TRBJ1-3, with D perhaps matching TRBD1 (5 bases). The germline CDR1 and CDR2 sequences are KGHSH and LQKENI. The V gene lost 2 bases and the J gene lost 3 bases, with 8 bases spanning the gap. This CDR3 region has 14 residues.